This T cell receptor beta chain is from a study of blood T cell repertoires in COVID-19 (dated by TCRdb to 2020 to 2022). At the level of the whole study: The collaborator samples originated in the United States, Italy and Spain and spanned the acute and convalescent phases of COVID-19. The prospective study material was composed of cDNA or gDNA derived from T cells, B-cell-depleted T cells, or PBMCs. Deeply sampled blood TCRbeta repertoires from subjects exposed to, actively infected with, or recovered from COVID-19 were included in the dataset. The repertoires were made available in a free public database intended to serve as a resource for research on the immune response to SARS-CoV-2. The samples were drawn from two sources: the first 160 participants of the ongoing ImmuneRACE study, and 950 to 1,500 subjects contributed by 6 global collaborators. Sample metadata almost always included a de-identified subject ID, COVID-19 status, age in years and sex. HLA class I and class II types, where available, came from metadata supplied by the sample provider rather than from assay-based typing. General conclusions and limits of the study: The quantity of clinical and demographic metadata differed by source and by participant and was supplied without curation.

As regards this clone: Its antigen remains undetermined. No qualities accompany the bases; no much larger clone lies one base away.

Each collaborating institution followed its own protocols to collect whole blood in K2EDTA tubes. For TCRbeta analysis, collaborator samples were shipped as frozen whole blood, as isolated PBMCs, or as DNA extracted from either sample type. TCRbeta CDR3 regions were amplified from genomic DNA using the immunoSEQ Assay, a bias-controlled multiplex PCR. Per the authors' processing: Within the assay, amplification of reference gene primers was used to estimate how many nucleated cells each sample contained. To quantify the absolute abundance of each unique TCRbeta CDR3 rearrangement, sequence reads were collapsed and filtered. For each sample, productive Simpson clonality was calculated by taking the square root of Simpson's diversity index across productive rearrangements. In TCRdb, the immuneACCESS table is reduced to in-frame sequences with V and J assigned. These tables do not hold every clone; where another copy was compared, an unresolved V gene accounts for under half, and the others remain unexplained. The DNA was the basis for D and trimming; V, J and clone size are from that table. For this sample there are some 490,000 clones; 80% to 90% appear just once. The top ten clones comprise approximately 3% of the sample.

The sample comprised peripheral blood. The sequence came from a human donor in a cohort sampled during active COVID-19.

The nucleotides read TGTGCCAGTAGTATTGCCCTAGGGGGAACCGCTAGCACAGATACGCAGTATTTT. The encoded protein is CASSIALGGTASTDTQYF. The sequence links TRBV19 to TRBJ2-3; a tentative D match to TRBD1 spans 6 bases. The CDR3 starts with the cysteine, ends with the phenylalanine, and has 18 residues. Only the CDR3 region is kept as DNA, spanning 54 bases read in frame from base 1. Between the V and J ends, shortened by 3 bases and 0 bases respectively, the junction contains 19 bases. The germline V gene (reference sequence) specifies LNHDA as CDR1 and SQIVND as CDR2. The variable domain in full, with residues beyond the CDR3 obtained from the reference TRBV19 and TRBJ2-3 genes, is DGGITQSPKYLFRKEGQNVTLSCEQNLNHDAMYWYRQDPGQGLRLIYYSQIVNDFQKGDIAEGYSVSREKKESFPLTVTSAQKNPTAFYLCASSIALGGTASTDTQYFGPGTRLTVL.